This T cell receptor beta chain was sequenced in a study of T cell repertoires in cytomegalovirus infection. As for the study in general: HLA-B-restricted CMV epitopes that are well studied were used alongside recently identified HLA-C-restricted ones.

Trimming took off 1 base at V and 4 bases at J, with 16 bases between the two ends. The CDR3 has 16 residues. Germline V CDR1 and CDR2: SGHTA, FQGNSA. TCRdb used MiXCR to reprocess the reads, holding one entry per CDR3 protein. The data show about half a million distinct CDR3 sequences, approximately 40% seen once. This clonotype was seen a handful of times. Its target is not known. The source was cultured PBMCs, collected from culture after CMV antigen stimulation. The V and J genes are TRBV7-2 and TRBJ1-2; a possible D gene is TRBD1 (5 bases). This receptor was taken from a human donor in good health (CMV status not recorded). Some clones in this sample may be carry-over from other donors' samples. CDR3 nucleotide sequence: TGTGCCAGCAGCTTAGATTCCTGGACAACCTCCTATGGCTACACCTTC. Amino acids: CASSLDSWTTSYGYTF.